This T cell receptor (beta chain) derives from a study of blood T cell repertoires in COVID-19. Study background: T cells, B-cell-depleted T cells, or PBMCs supplied cDNA or gDNA.

This clone was counted a few times. Germline V gene sequence: CDR1 SGHNT, CDR2 YYREEE (reference sequence). J was trimmed by 8 bases and V by 1 base; bases with no gene match: 9. There are 16 residues in the CDR3. Here immunoSEQ multiplex PCR was the method, and the copy in TCRdb shows in-frame clones only, minus some. Here the sample spans around 40,000 clones, 80% to 90% being singletons. This TCR was sampled from a man between 25 and 39 years old with active or convalescent COVID-19. The V call is TRBV5-4, the J call TRBJ1-4, with 9 bases fitting TRBD1. Sequencing was carried out using peripheral blood. Here the CDR3 reads CASSLSAGTGREKLFF. Here the CDR3 DNA reads TGTGCCAGCAGCTTGTCTGCGGGGACAGGGAGAGAAAAACTGTTTTTT.